This T cell receptor (beta chain) was obtained from a study of T cells in localized non-small cell lung cancer. Assay: immunoSEQ multiplex PCR; the TCRdb copy retains only in-frame clones and omits some. The table records roughly 90,000 clones, more than 75% of them present only once. CDR3 size: 14 residues. V lost 2 bases, J lost 3 bases, and 7 bases lay in between. Looked up from germline, CDR1 is MDHEN and CDR2 is SYDVKM. Sequencing was performed on PBMCs, taken before any cancer treatment. This chain joins TRBV28 and TRBJ1-4, with D possibly being TRBD1 (6 bases). The origin of this receptor is a woman aged 35-75 years with stage II squamous cell lung carcinoma. CDR3 sequence reads: CASSLGGPNEKLFF. In DNA, the CDR3 is TGTGCCAGCAGTTTAGGGGGGCCTAATGAAAAACTGTTTTTT.